These T cell receptor beta chains were read from a single sample in a study of cytomegalovirus exposure and HLA in healthy donors. Clones were sequenced by immunoSEQ multiplex PCR, and TCRdb holds only the in-frame ones, with some missing. The sample lists approximately 150,000 clones; 85% were seen once. The sample consisted of PBMCs. These receptor sequences come from a man under 40 in good health and CMV-seropositive. CDR3s leave out the opening cysteine and the closing phenylalanine or tryptophan. The D gene is left open where the match is weak.

12	TRBJ1-5	TRBD1	TRBV7-2	ASSPGTANQPQH
12	TRBJ2-3	.	TRBV10-1	ASSDSRATDTQY
15	TRBJ1-3	.	TRBV7-9	ASSLTTGGISGNTIY
9	TRBJ2-3	.	TRBV2	ASSERDTQY
10	TRBJ1-1	.	TRBV13	ASSPGGGETF
15	TRBJ1-6	TRBD1	TRBV7-6	ASSPGTGTSYNSPLH
13	TRBJ2-1	TRBD2	TRBV9	ASSAKAGTSNEQF
11	TRBJ1-5	.	TRBV9	ASSVDSGQPQH
13	TRBJ1-3	.	TRBV6-5	ASSYSPDSGNTIY
14	TRBJ2-3	TRBD2	TRBV10-1	ASSARTSGGTDTQY
12	TRBJ2-5	TRBD1	TRBV5-1	ASSLQGAGETQY
17	TRBJ1-1	.	TRBV7-9	ASSQSALRLHRENTEAF
14	TRBJ1-2	.	TRBV4-2	ASSQDIGGGSYGYT
14	TRBJ1-5	TRBD1	TRBV6-1	ASSEARDRVSQPQH
13	TRBJ2-3	TRBD2	TRBV5-1	ASSPSGGVGDTQY
10	TRBJ1-4	.	TRBV29-1	SVEESGGFLS
13	TRBJ1-2	TRBD1	TRBV29-1	SVEGWDRGNYGYT
13	TRBJ1-4	TRBD1	TRBV7-6	ASSSRTGISEKLF
18	TRBJ2-6	.	TRBV4-3	ASSQDRGAGPFSGANVLT
15	TRBJ2-3	TRBD2	TRBV9	ASSVSLAGAAADTQY